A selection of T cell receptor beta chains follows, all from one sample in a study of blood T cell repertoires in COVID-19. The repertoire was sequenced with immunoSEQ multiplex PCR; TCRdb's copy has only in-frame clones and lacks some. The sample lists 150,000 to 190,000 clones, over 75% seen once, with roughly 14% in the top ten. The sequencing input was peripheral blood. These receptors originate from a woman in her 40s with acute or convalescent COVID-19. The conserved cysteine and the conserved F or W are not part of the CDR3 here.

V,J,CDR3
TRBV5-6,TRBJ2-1,ASSWGTQHNEQF
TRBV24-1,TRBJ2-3,ATSDWGRGTDTQY
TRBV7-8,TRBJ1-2,ASSQRRTGDHGYT
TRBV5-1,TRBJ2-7,ASSPTERTSSPYEQY
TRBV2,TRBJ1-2,ASSEGTGGHGYT
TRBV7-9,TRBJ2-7,ASSRDTHYEQY
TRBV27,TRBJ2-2,ASREQLAASGELF
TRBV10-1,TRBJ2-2,ASSSQAGTGELF
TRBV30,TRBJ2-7,AWSGQGYYEQY
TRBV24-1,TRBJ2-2,ATSDLRLDTGELF
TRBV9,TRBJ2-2,ASSTGLQEDRVVGELF
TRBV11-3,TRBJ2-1,ASSLAGVGTEQF
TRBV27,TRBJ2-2,ASSLGPTGGPGELF
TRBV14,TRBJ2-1,ASSQRGTVYYNEQF
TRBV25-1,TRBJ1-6,ASSVETGGSSPLH
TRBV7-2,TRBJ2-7,ASSLGGVAGGYEQY
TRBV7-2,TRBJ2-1,ASSFSSGGLNEQF
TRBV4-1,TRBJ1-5,ASSQEEELNQPQH
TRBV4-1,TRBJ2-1,ASSRGGLAGTYNEQF
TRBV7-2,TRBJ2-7,ASSPFASGSYEQY
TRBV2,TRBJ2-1,ASSEARDSYGDNEQF
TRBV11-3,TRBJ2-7,ASSFVGAGSRRSDYEQY
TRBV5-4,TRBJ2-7,ASSRDRGFYEQY
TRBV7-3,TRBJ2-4,ASSLTSGGGTAKNIQY
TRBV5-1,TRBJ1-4,ASSFSGMIATNEKLF
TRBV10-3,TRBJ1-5,AISELAGAGNQPQH
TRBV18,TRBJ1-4,ASSPAGEKLF
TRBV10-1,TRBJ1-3,ASSEYRELSSGNTIY
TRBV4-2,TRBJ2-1,ASSQDITSGSGNEQF